The present TCR beta chain was sequenced within a study of T cell responses to AZD1222 COVID-19 vaccine. Germline CDR1 LNHDA, CDR2 SQIVND (reference sequence). The CDR3 loop spans 14 amino acids. J gave up 4 bases and V 7 bases, and 9 bases lay outside the gene matches. TCRdb keeps only in-frame clones here, not all; method: immunoSEQ multiplex PCR. Among roughly 100,000 clones, approximately 90% were seen once, and the ten largest hold about 8.1%. Pooling was applied to second doses at about 4 or about 12 weeks. The source of this sequence is an adult who received the AZD1222 COVID-19 vaccine. This chain uses TRBV19 with TRBJ1-2, with 7 bases that match TRBD1. Sequencing used peripheral blood, obtained 28 days after the second AZD1222 dose. The CDR3 DNA follows: TGTGCCAGTATTCCCGGGACAGCGGGCTATGGCTACACCTTC. Amino acid sequence: CASIPGTAGYGYTF. The full variable domain, with the rest looked up from reference TRBV19 and TRBJ1-2, is DGGITQSPKYLFRKEGQNVTLSCEQNLNHDAMYWYRQDPGQGLRLIYYSQIVNDFQKGDIAEGYSVSREKKESFPLTVTSAQKNPTAFYLCASIPGTAGYGYTFGSGTRLTVV.